Here is one T cell receptor beta chain with its context. The specificity of this receptor is unknown. Qualities for individual bases were not recorded, and no much larger clone is one base off. The sample belongs to a study of cytomegalovirus exposure and HLA in healthy donors (dated by TCRdb to 2016 to 2017). Study-wide context: An earlier analysis of approximately 640 of the donors reported about 250 Gb of sequence data and 117 million unique TCR beta sequences from 190 million or so T cells. An early release that covered more than 550 HLA-typed donors contained approximately 300 gigabases of sequencing data and tens of millions of unique TCR sequences. Of the 350 to 450 genotyped donors, more than 75% were placed in the genetic ancestry cluster associated with self-reported Caucasian donors. The aim of the study was to test whether cataloging public T cell receptors could identify signatures of past pathogen exposure. Using immunosequencing, the study profiled T cell repertoires from some 670 subjects and related those repertoires to cytomegalovirus serostatus. A separate validation cohort of roughly 120 different subjects was used in addition to the approximately 670-subject first cohort. To predict cytomegalovirus infection status, the study combined high-throughput TCR immunosequencing, statistical association of individual TCRs with disease status, and machine learning. In a later analysis, previously published TCR beta repertoires from several hundred donors were re-analyzed and high-resolution HLA genotyping was added so that TCR occurrence patterns could be studied. Rather than using new phenotypic data, the later analysis identified candidate immune exposures from TCR beta sequences and from how often those sequences occurred across donors. In an earlier analysis of 500 to 650 of the donors, high-throughput TCR beta sequencing was used to judge whether each TCR beta V gene segment behaved as functional or pseudogenic. Donor age, sex, ethnicity and CMV serostatus were collected together with the repertoire data. In a later genetic analysis, genome-wide SNP genotypes for 398 of the 666 donors were used, and that subset was treated as a discovery cohort. Every repertoire in the discovery cohort had been generated on one and the same sequencing platform. Class I and class II HLA loci were covered by the typing at four-digit resolution. The number of typed donors differed by locus: about 620-640 for A, B, C, DRB1 and DQB1; 522 for DQA1; fewer than 610 for DPA1; and some 470 for DPB1. Roughly 5 DR-DQ haplotypes were treated as single units for association and clustering because of strong linkage in the cohort. Across some 400 genotyped donors of the cohort, an average of about 220,000 unique TCR beta nucleotide sequences per donor were sequenced, and approximately 19% of those sequences were non-productive. The study at large found these results: Broadly in line with IMGT annotations, most TCR beta V segments showed up in productive rearrangements about 90% or about 30% of the time in an earlier analysis of approximately 640 of the donors. When HLA alleles, especially DR and DQ, strongly co-occurred, TCR associations were difficult to assign to individual alleles. Some IMGT-functional V segments, including TRBV6-2 and TRBV6-3, could not be told apart with the 87-base-pair reads, so those segments were excluded. Because HLA typing was missing for some donors at each locus, association tests included only the typed subset. Several of the top co-occurrence clusters appeared to be linked to parvovirus B19, influenza, CMV and Epstein-Barr virus, according to a later analysis. The study listed approximately 150 TCR beta chains as associated with cytomegalovirus. According to a later analysis, most CMV-associated TCR beta chains appeared to be HLA-restricted, and the HLA associations seemed to be driven largely by CMV exposure. In a later genetic analysis, fewer N-insertions in productive TCRs were reported among donors in an Asian-associated ancestry cluster than the roughly 700-donor mean. It was suggested by the authors that the approach could potentially be generalized to other disease states and immunological phenotypes. Most TCR sequences were observed very rarely across donors, whereas some public TCRs were present in many individuals. The classifier was reported to diagnose cytomegalovirus status with high specificity and sensitivity in both the original cohort and the validation cohort. Sequencing depth was assumed to be roughly uniform across donors in the presence/absence analyses, though that assumption may not hold. Three of the identified cytomegalovirus-associated TCR beta chains were confirmed in vitro to be specific for cytomegalovirus antigens. A cluster of highly shared sequence variants was judged likely to be a technical artifact of the sequencing pipeline. In a later analysis, the rate of TCR association differed among HLA loci, with DRB1 alleles having the most associated TCRs and HLA-C alleles having the fewest. A later analysis associated 16,951 TCR beta sequences with specific HLA alleles at a false discovery rate of 0.05. Because counts were too low, 15 to 20 rarely observed V segments, including chromosome 9 orphons, were excluded from the earlier analysis of some 590 of the donors. In a later analysis, HLA-associated TCR beta chains were found to be more clonally expanded and to have lower generation probabilities than equally common non-associated chains. This cohort had only TCR beta chains sequenced, and the lack of alpha or paired-chain data limited which features could be detected. V-gene and J-gene trimming of TCR beta chains was associated with a missense DCLRE1C variant in a later genetic analysis, and the association was replicated in an independent cohort. Immune exposure information for the cohort was limited to CMV serostatus. Linkage disequilibrium might explain the correlated functional status among segregating V segments, but an unknown experimental factor could not be ruled out. A further reported finding was that TCR beta sequences accurately predicted the HLA-A and HLA-B alleles for most subjects in the first cohort.

From its cysteine to its phenylalanine, the CDR3 spans 15 amino acids. CDR3 DNA only is kept here, 45 bases in frame from base 1. From the germline V gene, CDR1 is KGHSH and CDR2 is LQKENI. V loses 3 bases, J loses 2 bases, and the germline ends lie 11 bases apart. Library construction relied on the immunoSEQ multiplex PCR assay. A mixture of 60 forward primers for TCR Vbeta segments and 13 reverse primers for TCR Jbeta segments was used in the multiplex PCR. Amplification of the CDR3 region of rearranged TCR beta genes was performed with a multiplex PCR assay on genomic DNA. Amplified TCR beta libraries were sequenced as 87-base-pair reads on the Illumina HiSeq System. The original pipeline was this. A later analysis tallied 80 million to 95 million unique TCR beta chains across the 650 to 750 repertoires, and 10 million to 11 million of those chains were shared by two or more donors. A nearest-neighbor algorithm error-corrected the raw reads and collapsed the reads into unique sequences, merging closely related sequences to remove PCR and sequencing errors. Alignment of CDR3 sequences to IMGT reference sequences was used to assign V, D and J gene segments. Each retained sequence needed at least a six-nucleotide match to both a V gene segment and a J gene segment. Rearrangements were called productive when the CDR3 lacked stop codons and stayed in frame with V and J; all others were non-productive. CDR3 was defined according to IMGT convention as the region running from the second conserved V-encoded cysteine to the conserved J-encoded phenylalanine. In an earlier analysis of around 600 of the donors, sequences lacking an unambiguous match to a single V gene segment were excluded. An earlier analysis of 587 of the donors classified V segments as functional when productive rearrangements were above 56.7% and as segregating when the standard deviation between donors was above 5%. To diagnose cytomegalovirus status from the catalog of TCR beta chain sequences, a statistical classification framework was built. A later analysis assigned V and J genes by comparing TCR nucleotide sequences with IMGT/GENE-DB human TR gene sequences. A later analysis assigned CDR3 sequences and most-parsimonious VDJ recombination scenarios with the TCRdist pipeline. In a later analysis, every TCR beta chain was defined by the combination of its CDR3 amino acid sequence and its V-gene family, and reads without a unique V-gene family were dropped. A later analysis removed several hundred highly shared, low-generation-probability nucleotide sequences to deal with suspected cross-contamination and a sequencing artifact. A later analysis calculated a clonal expansion index for each public chain from normalized within-repertoire ranks of inferred template counts. A later analysis computed generation probabilities with a VDJ recombination model fitted to out-of-frame rearrangements, and checked the results against IGoR. A later analysis scored TCR-TCR, TCR-HLA and TCR-CMV co-occurrence with hypergeometric tests, applying a repertoire-size bias correction to TCR pairs. To estimate false discovery rates, a later analysis permuted the HLA or CMV assignments 20 times. A later analysis grouped co-occurring TCRs with DBSCAN, adding TCRdist sequence similarity when clustering within HLA-allele-positive subsets. Co-occurrence clustering excluded repertoires with fewer than 30,000 or more than 120,000 public chains, plus five with anomalous nucleotide sharing. Not all clones reach the TCRdb copy of this immuneACCESS table, which keeps in-frame sequences only. Checked studies attribute under half of the gap to unresolved V genes and leave the rest unexplained. From that table come the V and J calls and clone size; the DNA was used to work out D and trimming. This sample has about 200,000 clones in its table, and around 77% of those were observed once. The ten largest clones take up roughly 3% of the sample.

The cohort consisted of 666 healthy bone marrow donors. At the time of sampling, every cohort member was nominally healthy, though immune exposures that went unrecorded were likely present. The donor was CMV seronegative and belonged to the group of 352 seronegative cohort members. Every donor gave a peripheral blood sample, and the peripheral blood mononuclear cells from that sample were used for TCR beta sequencing. The Qiagen DNeasy Blood Extraction Kit was used to extract genomic DNA from the blood cell samples. The rearranged segments are TRBV18 and TRBJ1-5; no D gene call is confident. The sequenced sample consisted of PBMCs. The clonotype was recovered from a woman in her thirties in good health and CMV-seronegative. This receptor carries the CDR3 CASSPSVGGNQPQHF. The bases read TGTGCCAGCTCACCCTCGGTGGGAGGCAATCAGCCCCAGCATTTT.